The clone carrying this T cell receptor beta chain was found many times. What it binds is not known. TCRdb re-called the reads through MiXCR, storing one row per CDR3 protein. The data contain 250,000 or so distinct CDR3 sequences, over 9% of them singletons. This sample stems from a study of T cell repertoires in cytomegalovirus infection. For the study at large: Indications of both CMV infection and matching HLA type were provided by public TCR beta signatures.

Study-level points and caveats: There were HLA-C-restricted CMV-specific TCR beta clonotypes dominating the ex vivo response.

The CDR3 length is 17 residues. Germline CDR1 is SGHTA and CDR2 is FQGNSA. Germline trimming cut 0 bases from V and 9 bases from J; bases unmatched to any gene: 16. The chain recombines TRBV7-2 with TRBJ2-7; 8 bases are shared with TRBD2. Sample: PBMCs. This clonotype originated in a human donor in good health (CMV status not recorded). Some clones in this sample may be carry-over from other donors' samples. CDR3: CASSLATIGSGGTLQYF. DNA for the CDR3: TGTGCCAGCAGCTTAGCGACGATAGGGAGCGGGGGAACTCTGCAGTACTTC.